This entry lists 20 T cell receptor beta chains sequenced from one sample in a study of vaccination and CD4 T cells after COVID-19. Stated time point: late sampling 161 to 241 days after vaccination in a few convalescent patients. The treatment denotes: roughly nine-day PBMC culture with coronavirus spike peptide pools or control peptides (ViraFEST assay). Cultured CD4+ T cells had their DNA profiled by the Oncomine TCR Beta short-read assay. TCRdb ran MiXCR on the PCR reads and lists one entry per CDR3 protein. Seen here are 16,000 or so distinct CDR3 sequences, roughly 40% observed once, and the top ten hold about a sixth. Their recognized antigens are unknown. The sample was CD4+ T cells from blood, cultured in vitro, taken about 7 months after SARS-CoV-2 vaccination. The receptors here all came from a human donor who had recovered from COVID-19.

In DNA form, the CDR3 reads TGTGCCAGCAGCTTAGCGTGGGGTCTGAACACTGAAGCTTTCTTT. Translating gives CASSLAWGLNTEAFF. The chain has TRBV7-2 and TRBJ1-1; D not certain. The CDR3 covers 15 residues. From germline, CDR1 is SGHTA and CDR2 FQGNSA. With 0 bases removed from V and 0 bases from J, the gap between germline ends came to 8 bases.

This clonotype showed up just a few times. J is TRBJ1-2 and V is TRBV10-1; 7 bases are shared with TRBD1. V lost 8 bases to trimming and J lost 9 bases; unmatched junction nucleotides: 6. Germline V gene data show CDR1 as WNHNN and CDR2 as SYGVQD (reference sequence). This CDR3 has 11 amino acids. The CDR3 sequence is CASDRERSYTF. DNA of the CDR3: TGCGCCAGCGACAGGGAAAGGAGCTACACCTTC.

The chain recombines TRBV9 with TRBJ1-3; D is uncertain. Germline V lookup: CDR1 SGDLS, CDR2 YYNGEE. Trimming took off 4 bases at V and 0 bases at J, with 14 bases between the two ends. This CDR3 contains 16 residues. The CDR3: CASSRPNTDSGNTIYF. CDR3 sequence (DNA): TGTGCCAGCAGCCGCCCCAATACCGACTCTGGAAACACCATATATTTT.

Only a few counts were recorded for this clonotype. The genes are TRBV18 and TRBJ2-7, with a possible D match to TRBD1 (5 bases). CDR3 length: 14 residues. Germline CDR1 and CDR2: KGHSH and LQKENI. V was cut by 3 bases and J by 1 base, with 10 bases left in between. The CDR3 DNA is TGTGCCAGCTCACCCTCAGGGTTATCCTACGAGCAGTACTTC. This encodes CASSPSGLSYEQYF.

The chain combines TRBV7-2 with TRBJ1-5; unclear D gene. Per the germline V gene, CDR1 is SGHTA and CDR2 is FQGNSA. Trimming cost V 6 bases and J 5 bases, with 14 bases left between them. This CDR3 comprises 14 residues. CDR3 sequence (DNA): TGTGCCAGCAGTCTGACACTGAAAGATCAGCCCCAGCATTTT. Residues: CASSLTLKDQPQHF.

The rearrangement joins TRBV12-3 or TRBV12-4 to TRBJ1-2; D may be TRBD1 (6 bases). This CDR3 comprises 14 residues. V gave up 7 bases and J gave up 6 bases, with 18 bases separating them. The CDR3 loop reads CASMNRDTGNGYTF. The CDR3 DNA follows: TGTGCCAGCATGAACCGGGACACCGGGAATGGCTACACCTTC.

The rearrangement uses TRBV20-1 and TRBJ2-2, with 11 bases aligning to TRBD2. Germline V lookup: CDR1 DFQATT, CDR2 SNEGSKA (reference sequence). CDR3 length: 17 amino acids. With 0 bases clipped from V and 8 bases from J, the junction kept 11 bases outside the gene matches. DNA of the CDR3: TGCAGTGCTAGAGACCCAGGGACTAGCGGTGCGGGGGGGGAGCTGTTTTTT. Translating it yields CSARDPGTSGAGGELFF.

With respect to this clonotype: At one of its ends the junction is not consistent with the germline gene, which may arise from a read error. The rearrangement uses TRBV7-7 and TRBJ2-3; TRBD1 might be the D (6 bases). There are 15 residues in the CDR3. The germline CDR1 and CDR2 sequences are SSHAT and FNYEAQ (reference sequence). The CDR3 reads CASSPSQGLTDTQYF. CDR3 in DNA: TGTGCTAGCAGCCCTTCGCAGGGGCTCACAGATACGCAGTATTTT.

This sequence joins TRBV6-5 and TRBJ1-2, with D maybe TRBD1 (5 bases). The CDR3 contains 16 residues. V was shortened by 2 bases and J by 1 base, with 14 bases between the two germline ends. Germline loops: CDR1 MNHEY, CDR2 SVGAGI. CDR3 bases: TGTGCCAGCAGTTACGGAGACAGTAGATTTAACTATGGCTACACCTTC. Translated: CASSYGDSRFNYGYTF.

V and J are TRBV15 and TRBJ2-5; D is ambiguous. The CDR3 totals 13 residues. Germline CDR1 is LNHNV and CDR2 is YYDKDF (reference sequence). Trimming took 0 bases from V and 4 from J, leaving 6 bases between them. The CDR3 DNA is TGTGCCACCAGCAGAGATCGTTCAGAGACCCAGTACTTC. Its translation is CATSRDRSETQYF.

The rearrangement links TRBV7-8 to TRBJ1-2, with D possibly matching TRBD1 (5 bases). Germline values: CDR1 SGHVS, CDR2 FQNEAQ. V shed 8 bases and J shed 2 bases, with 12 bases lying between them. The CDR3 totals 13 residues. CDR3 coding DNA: TGTGCCAGCGCGGGGCGTTTAAACTATGGCTACACCTTC. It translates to CASAGRLNYGYTF.

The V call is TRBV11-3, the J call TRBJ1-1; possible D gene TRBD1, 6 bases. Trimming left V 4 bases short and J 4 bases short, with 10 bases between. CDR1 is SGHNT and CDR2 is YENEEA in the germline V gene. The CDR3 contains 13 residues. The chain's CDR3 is CASSSQGITEAFF. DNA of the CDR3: TGTGCCAGCAGCTCCCAGGGGATCACTGAAGCTTTCTTT.

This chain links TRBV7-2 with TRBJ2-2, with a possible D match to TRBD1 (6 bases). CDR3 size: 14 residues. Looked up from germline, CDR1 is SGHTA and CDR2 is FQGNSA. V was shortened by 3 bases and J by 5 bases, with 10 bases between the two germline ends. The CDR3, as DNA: TGTGCCAGCAGCTTCAGGGGTGGAACCGGGGAGCTGTTTTTT. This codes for CASSFRGGTGELFF.

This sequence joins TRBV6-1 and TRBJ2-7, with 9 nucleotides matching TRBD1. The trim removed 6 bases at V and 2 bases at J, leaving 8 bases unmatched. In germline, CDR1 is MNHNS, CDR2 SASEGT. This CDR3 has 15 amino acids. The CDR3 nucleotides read TGTGCCAGCAGCCGGGACAGGGAGTTCCCCTACGAGCAGTACTTC. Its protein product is CASSRDREFPYEQYF.

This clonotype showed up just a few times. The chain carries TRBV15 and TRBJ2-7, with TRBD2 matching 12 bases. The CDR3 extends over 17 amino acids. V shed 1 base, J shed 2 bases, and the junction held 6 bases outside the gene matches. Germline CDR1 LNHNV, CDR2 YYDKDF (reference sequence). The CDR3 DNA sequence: TGTGCCACCAGCAGAGGACTAGCGGGGGCCTCCACCTACGAGCAGTACTTC. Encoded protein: CATSRGLAGASTYEQYF.

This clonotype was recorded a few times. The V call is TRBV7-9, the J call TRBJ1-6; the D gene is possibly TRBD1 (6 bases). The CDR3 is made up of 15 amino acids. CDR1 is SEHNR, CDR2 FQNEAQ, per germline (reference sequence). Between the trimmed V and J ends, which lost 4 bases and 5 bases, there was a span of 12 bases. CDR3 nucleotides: TGTGCCAGCAGCTCGTGGGACACCAATAATTCACCCCTCCACTTT. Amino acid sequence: CASSSWDTNNSPLHF.

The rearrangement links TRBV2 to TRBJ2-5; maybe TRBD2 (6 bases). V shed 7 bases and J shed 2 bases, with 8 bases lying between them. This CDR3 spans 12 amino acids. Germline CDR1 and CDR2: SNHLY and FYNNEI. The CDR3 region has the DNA TGTGCCAGCAATGCGGGGCAAGAGACCCAGTACTTC. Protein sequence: CASNAGQETQYF. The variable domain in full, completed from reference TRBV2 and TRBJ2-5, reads EPEVTQTPSHQVTQMGQEVILRCVPISNHLYFYWYRQILGQKVEFLVSFYNNEISEKSEIFDDQFSVERPDGSNFTLKIRSTKLEDSAMYFCASNAGQETQYFGPGTRLLVL.

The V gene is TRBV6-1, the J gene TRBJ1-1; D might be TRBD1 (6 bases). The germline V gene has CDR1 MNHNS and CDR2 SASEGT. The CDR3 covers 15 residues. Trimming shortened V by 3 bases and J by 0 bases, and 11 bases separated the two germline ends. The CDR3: CASSDGQFMNTEAFF. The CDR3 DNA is TGTGCCAGCAGTGATGGACAGTTCATGAACACTGAAGCTTTCTTT.

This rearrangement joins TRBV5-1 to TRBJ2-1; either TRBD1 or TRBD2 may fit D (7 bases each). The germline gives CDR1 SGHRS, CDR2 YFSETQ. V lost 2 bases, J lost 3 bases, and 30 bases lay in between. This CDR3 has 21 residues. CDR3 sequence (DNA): TGCGCCAGCAGCTTAGGGAGGGGGCGCAGCGGGTGGGGGCAATACTACAATGAGCAGTTCTTC. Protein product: CASSLGRGRSGWGQYYNEQFF.

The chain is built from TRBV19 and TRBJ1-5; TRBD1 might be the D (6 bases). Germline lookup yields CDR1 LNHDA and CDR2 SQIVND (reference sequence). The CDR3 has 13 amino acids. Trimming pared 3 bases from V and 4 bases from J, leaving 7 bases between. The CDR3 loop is CASSMDRNQPQHF. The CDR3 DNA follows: TGTGCCAGTAGTATGGACAGAAATCAGCCCCAGCATTTT.